Below, 31 T cell receptor beta chains from the same sample are listed, as sequenced in a study of cytomegalovirus exposure and HLA in healthy donors. This PCR relied on a set of 60 Vbeta primers and 13 Jbeta primers. Repertoires were generated with immunoSEQ multiplex PCR, while TCRdb's copy carries only in-frame clones and drops some. Here the sample spans 200,000 or so clones, over 70% being singletons. The sample consisted of PBMCs. The receptors were sampled from a woman under 30 in good health and CMV-seropositive.

This clone was recorded once. V gene TRBV6-1 combines with J gene TRBJ1-5; 10 bases match TRBD1. Germline V gives CDR1 MNHNS, CDR2 SASEGT. Trimming at V came to 6 bases and at J to 5 bases, leaving 7 bases not matched to a gene. The CDR3 is 15 amino acids. As DNA, the CDR3 is TGTGCCAGCAGGAACCGGGACAGGGGAGATCAGCCCCAGCATTTT. This gives the protein CASRNRDRGDQPQHF.

This clone was detected a few times. J is TRBJ2-7 and V is TRBV4-1; TRBD2 is a possible D gene (7 bases). The CDR3 has 15 residues. CDR1 MGHRA and CDR2 YSYEKL come from the germline V gene. Deletions cut 3 bases from V and 3 bases from J, with 15 bases between. The chain's CDR3 is CASSQEGGLNYEQYF. The CDR3 DNA reads TGCGCCAGCAGCCAGGAGGGGGGGCTAAACTACGAGCAGTACTTC.

V gene TRBV30 combines with J gene TRBJ1-4; 7 nucleotides agree with TRBD1. CDR3 length: 14 residues. Trimming removed 0 bases from V and 8 bases from J; junction bases left unmatched: 6. Germline CDR1 is GTSNPN and CDR2 is SVGIG (reference sequence). CDR3 bases: TGTGCCTGGAGTGTTTTGTCCAGGGGGGAAAAACTGTTTTTT. This codes for CAWSVLSRGEKLFF.

The chain carries TRBV5-4 and TRBJ1-2; D is unclear. The CDR3 length is 15 residues. CDR1 is SGHNT and CDR2 is YYREEE in the germline V gene (reference sequence). The V and J ends lost 1 base and 8 bases respectively, with 18 bases between them. Written as DNA, the CDR3 is TGTGCCAGCAGCTTGAATGATGAGGGCTTCTACGGCTACACCTTC. Its translation is CASSLNDEGFYGYTF.

The chain is built from TRBV5-4 and TRBJ2-7, with TRBD1 identical over 10 bases. J was trimmed by 2 bases and V by 0 bases; bases with no gene match: 2. The CDR3 is made up of 15 amino acids. The germline gives CDR1 SGHNT, CDR2 YYREEE (reference sequence). The CDR3 DNA sequence: TGTGCCAGCAGCTTGGCAGACAGGGGGCCCTACGAGCAGTACGTC. The encoded protein is CASSLADRGPYEQYV.

V is TRBV7-2 and J is TRBJ1-1, with TRBD1 as a possible D gene (5 bases). V was cut by 5 bases and J by 5 bases, with 18 bases left in between. The CDR3 has 15 amino acids. Germline CDR1 is SGHTA and CDR2 is FQGNSA. The CDR3 sequence: CASSPVGHRGTEAFF. CDR3 in DNA: TGTGCCAGCAGCCCGGTTGGACACCGGGGGACTGAAGCTTTCTTT.

The table lists this clone with a few counts. The chain carries TRBV9 and TRBJ2-1, with D possibly being TRBD1 (6 bases). Germline V gene data show CDR1 as SGDLS and CDR2 as YYNGEE. V lost 0 bases and J 5 bases, leaving 12 bases between the germline ends. The CDR3 extends over 15 amino acids. The CDR3 region has the DNA TGTGCCAGCAGCGTAGGGCCTGGGGGCAACAATGAGCAGTTCTTC. It specifies CASSVGPGGNNEQFF.

The genes are TRBV6-1 and TRBJ1-2, with a weak D call TRBD1 (5 bases). Deletions cut 6 bases from V and 7 bases from J, with 15 bases between. The CDR3 has 13 amino acids. Germline V gene lookup returns CDR1 MNHNS and CDR2 SASEGT. The CDR3 DNA reads TGTGCCAGCAGACCGCGGGGGGGTGGTGGCTACACCTTC. It encodes CASRPRGGGGYTF.

This clone was counted only a few times. A junction boundary mismatches the germline segment, possibly from a read error. The V gene is TRBV27, the J gene TRBJ2-6, with 11 bases fitting TRBD1. Germline CDR1 reads MNHEY; CDR2 reads SMNVEV (reference sequence). The CDR3 extends over 16 amino acids. The CDR3 DNA sequence: TGTGCCAGCAGGTGGACAGGGGGCGCTGGGGCCAACGGCCTGACTTTC. This gives the protein CASRWTGGAGANGLTF.

V and J are TRBV4-1 and TRBJ1-2; 7 positions match TRBD1. Losses at the gene ends were 3 bases for V and 5 bases for J; bases not matched to a gene: 6. The CDR3 spans 14 residues. Germline CDR1 reads MGHRA; CDR2 reads YSYEKL. The CDR3: CASSQTGLGYGYTF. CDR3 bases: TGCGCCAGCAGCCAGACAGGGTTGGGGTATGGCTACACCTTC.

The gene calls are TRBV14 and TRBJ2-3; 7 bases are a match to TRBD2. V lost 9 bases, J lost 3 bases, and 9 bases stayed unmatched. There are 14 residues in the CDR3. Germline loops: CDR1 SGHDN, CDR2 FVKESK. The CDR3 is CARGAGKATDTQYF. The CDR3 region has the DNA TGTGCCAGAGGAGCGGGGAAGGCTACAGATACGCAGTATTTT. The whole variable domain, filled in from reference TRBV14 and TRBJ2-3, reads EAGVTQFPSHSVIEKGQTVTLRCDPISGHDNLYWYRRVMGKEIKFLLHFVKESKQDESGMPNNRFLAERTGGTYSTLKVQPAELEDSGVYFCARGAGKATDTQYFGPGTRLTVL.

The chain recombines TRBV18 with TRBJ1-5; D not certain. Looked up from germline, CDR1 is KGHSH and CDR2 is LQKENI. The CDR3 covers 14 residues. Trimming stripped 3 bases from V and 3 bases from J, with 9 bases between. In DNA form, the CDR3 reads TGTGCCAGCTCACCGGCATTATACAATCAGCCCCAGCATTTT. It encodes CASSPALYNQPQHF.

V and J are TRBV30 and TRBJ2-1; D is possibly TRBD1 (6 bases). V was cut by 2 bases and J by 1 base, with 15 bases left in between. The length of the CDR3 is 16 residues. Per the germline V gene, CDR1 is GTSNPN and CDR2 is SVGIG (reference sequence). The CDR3, as DNA: TGTGCCTGGAGTCCTGGGGGCGGTTTTTCCTACAATGAGCAGTTCTTC. Translation: CAWSPGGGFSYNEQFF.

This CDR3 is CASSFTTGDQPQHF. CDR3 bases: TGCGCCAGCAGCTTTACTACAGGGGATCAGCCCCAGCATTTT. This chain links TRBV4-1 with TRBJ1-5, with TRBD1 identical over 7 bases. The CDR3 is made up of 14 amino acids. Germline CDR1 is MGHRA and CDR2 is YSYEKL. J was trimmed by 5 bases and V by 5 bases; bases with no gene match: 6.

V is TRBV2 and J is TRBJ1-1; possible D gene TRBD1, 6 bases. The CDR3 is made up of 15 amino acids. V was cut by 6 bases and J by 0 bases, with 14 bases left in between. Germline CDR1 reads SNHLY; CDR2 reads FYNNEI. CDR3 amino acids: CASSLGAFLNTEAFF. The DNA of the CDR3 is TGTGCCAGCAGCCTGGGGGCATTTTTGAACACTGAAGCTTTCTTT.

The CDR3, as DNA: TGTGCCAGCAGTTATGGGGCAGGGGGCCAAGAGACCCAGTACTTC. Protein product: CASSYGAGGQETQYF. This chain uses TRBV6-5 with TRBJ2-5, with 7 bases identical to TRBD1. With V trimmed by 3 bases and J by 1 base, 5 bases remained unmatched. Germline loops: CDR1 MNHEY, CDR2 SVGAGI. The CDR3 length is 15 residues.

The chain links TRBV4-2 to TRBJ2-1, with 14 bases aligning to TRBD2. Looked up from germline, CDR1 is LGHNA and CDR2 is YNFKEQ. J was trimmed by 0 bases and V by 3 bases; bases with no gene match: 1. This CDR3 is 17 amino acids long. The CDR3 protein is CASSQTSGGGSYNEQFF. CDR3 DNA sequence: TGTGCCAGCAGCCAGACTAGCGGGGGGGGCTCCTACAATGAGCAGTTCTTC.

Points on this clone: An end of the junction does not agree with germline; a read error may underlie this. J is TRBJ2-6 and V is TRBV27; D possibly corresponds to TRBD1 (5 bases). This CDR3 contains 16 residues. In germline, CDR1 is MNHEY, CDR2 SMNVEV (reference sequence). CDR3 protein: CASSSNPGSGANGLTF. The CDR3 nucleotides are TGTGCCAGCAGTTCCAACCCAGGGTCTGGGGCCAACGGCCTGACTTTC.

The genes are TRBV28 and TRBJ1-2; D is uncertain. CDR1 is MDHEN, CDR2 SYDVKM, per germline. V lost 1 base, J lost 8 bases, and 14 bases lay in between. CDR3 length: 14 residues. Written as DNA, the CDR3 is TGTGCCAGCAGTTTATTTGAGTTAGGTAGCGGCTACACCTTC. Translation gives CASSLFELGSGYTF.

The genes are TRBV6-4 and TRBJ2-1, with 10 positions matching TRBD2. The V gene end was trimmed by 5 bases and the J gene end by 3 bases; junction bases not matched to a gene: 10. Per the germline V gene, CDR1 is MRHNA and CDR2 is SNTAGT. The CDR3 covers 17 residues. The CDR3: CASSIRVSSGGYNEQFF. The CDR3 DNA reads TGTGCCAGCAGTATCCGGGTGTCTAGCGGGGGCTACAATGAGCAGTTCTTC.

The chain recombines TRBV18 with TRBJ2-3, with 8 nucleotides matching TRBD2. Losses at the gene ends were 8 bases for V and 2 bases for J; bases not matched to a gene: 6. Germline CDR1 and CDR2: KGHSH and LQKENI. CDR3 length equals 14 residues. CDR3 loop: CASLGGASTDTQYF. The DNA for the CDR3 is TGTGCCAGCCTCGGGGGGGCCTCCACAGATACGCAGTATTTT.

The chain uses TRBV29-1 and TRBJ2-7, with a weak D call TRBD1 (6 bases). This CDR3 comprises 15 residues. Deletions cut 6 bases from V and 5 bases from J, with 23 bases between. Germline loops: CDR1 SQVTM, CDR2 ANQGSEA. CDR3: CSVGRTAQPRDEQYF. CDR3 bases: TGCAGCGTGGGTCGGACAGCACAACCTAGAGACGAGCAGTACTTC.

The count of this clone is one. The chain uses TRBV10-3 and TRBJ1-2; TRBD1 aligns across 7 bases. Germline-derived CDR1 and CDR2 are ENHRY and SYGVKD. The CDR3 spans 15 residues. The V gene end was trimmed by 3 bases and the J gene end by 6 bases; junction bases not matched to a gene: 10. The CDR3, as DNA: TGTGCCATCAGTGATCCAGGGACAGCTGCTGATGGCTACACCTTC. It translates to CAISDPGTAADGYTF.

Concerning this clone: Germline is not matched at one junction end, which may reflect a read error. The V and J genes are TRBV7-9 and TRBJ2-7; 7 positions agree with TRBD2. From germline, CDR1 is SEHNR and CDR2 FQNEAQ (reference sequence). The CDR3 is made up of 18 amino acids. Written as DNA, the CDR3 is TGTTCCAGCAGCTTAGCGCTGGGAGCGGGGAACACCCCCTACGAGCAGTACTTC. Translated, it gives CSSSLALGAGNTPYEQYF.

As for this clone: Additional DNA sequences in this sample encode the identical CDR3. The chain couples TRBV5-1 to TRBJ1-1; 8 bases map to TRBD1. The CDR3 covers 14 residues. After removal of 4 bases from V and 4 bases from J, the junction contained 6 bases not matched to a gene. Germline assignment: CDR1 SGHRS and CDR2 YFSETQ. The CDR3 reads CASSGRQGSTEAFF. The DNA for the CDR3 is TGCGCCAGCAGCGGACGACAGGGGAGCACTGAAGCTTTCTTT. Full variable domain (missing parts from reference TRBV5-1 and TRBJ1-1): KAGVTQTPRYLIKTRGQQVTLSCSPISGHRSVSWYQQTPGQGLQFLFEYFSETQRNKGNFPGRFSGRQFSNSRSEMNVSTLELGDSALYLCASSGRQGSTEAFFGQGTRLTVV.

The DNA of the CDR3 is TGTGCCAGCAGTTTATCAGGTTTAGGGACAGGTGTTTTTGGCTACACCTTC. Protein product: CASSLSGLGTGVFGYTF. V and J are TRBV27 and TRBJ1-2; 8 bases are a match to TRBD1. V trimming: 0 bases; J trimming: 7 bases; junction bases outside the gene matches: 13. The CDR3 is 17 amino acids. Germline CDR1 is MNHEY and CDR2 is SMNVEV (reference sequence).

The chain employs TRBV5-1 and TRBJ2-2, with 8 bases fitting TRBD1. J lost 0 bases, V lost 4 bases, and 8 bases had no gene match. The CDR3 is 17 amino acids. CDR1 SGHRS and CDR2 YFSETQ come from the germline V gene. The CDR3 DNA is TGCGCCAGCAGCGCCCGACAGGGGACAGCGAACACCGGGGAGCTGTTTTTT. This encodes CASSARQGTANTGELFF. Together with reference TRBV5-1 and TRBJ2-2, the CDR3 gives the full variable domain: KAGVTQTPRYLIKTRGQQVTLSCSPISGHRSVSWYQQTPGQGLQFLFEYFSETQRNKGNFPGRFSGRQFSNSRSEMNVSTLELGDSALYLCASSARQGTANTGELFFGEGSRLTVL.

V is TRBV19 and J is TRBJ2-3, with 7 positions matching TRBD2. V shed 3 bases and J 2 bases; nucleotides not matched to a gene: 8. Germline V gene sequence: CDR1 LNHDA, CDR2 SQIVND (reference sequence). This CDR3 contains 16 residues. The CDR3 protein is CASSITASGITDTQYF. The CDR3 DNA reads TGTGCCAGTAGTATCACAGCTAGCGGAATCACAGATACGCAGTATTTT.

This clone occurred a few times. This chain uses TRBV9 with TRBJ2-5; 15 nucleotides agree with TRBD2. There are 18 residues in the CDR3. V dropped 3 bases and J dropped 2; count of bases not matched to a gene: 8. The germline CDR1 and CDR2 sequences are SGDLS and YYNGEE. As DNA, the CDR3 is TGTGCCAGCAGCGCAAGGACTAGCGGGGGGGACCCTCAAGAGACCCAGTACTTC. It yields the protein CASSARTSGGDPQETQYF. Full variable domain (rest looked up from reference TRBV9 and TRBJ2-5): DSGVTQTPKHLITATGQRVTLRCSPRSGDLSVYWYQQSLDQGLQFLIQYYNGEERAKGNILERFSAQQFPDLHSELNLSSLELGDSALYFCASSARTSGGDPQETQYFGPGTRLLVL.

This clone is a singleton in its sample. The J gene is TRBJ1-6, the V gene TRBV6-1, with 10 bases matching TRBD1. Germline CDR1 MNHNS, CDR2 SASEGT. Germline trimming cut 7 bases from V and 9 bases from J; bases unmatched to any gene: 6. This CDR3 is built from 14 residues. The CDR3 bases are TGTGCCAGCATCGGGACAGGGGCTCGTTCACCCCTCCACTTT. Amino acid sequence: CASIGTGARSPLHF.

The V and J genes are TRBV5-1 and TRBJ2-7; TRBD2 matches 11 bases. The junction had 4 bases not matched to a gene; V was cut back by 4 bases and J by 4 bases. CDR3 length: 14 residues. Germline V gene data show CDR1 as SGHRS and CDR2 as YFSETQ. This CDR3 is CASSISGGAYEQYF. CDR3 nucleotides: TGCGCCAGCAGCATTAGCGGGGGGGCTTACGAGCAGTACTTC.